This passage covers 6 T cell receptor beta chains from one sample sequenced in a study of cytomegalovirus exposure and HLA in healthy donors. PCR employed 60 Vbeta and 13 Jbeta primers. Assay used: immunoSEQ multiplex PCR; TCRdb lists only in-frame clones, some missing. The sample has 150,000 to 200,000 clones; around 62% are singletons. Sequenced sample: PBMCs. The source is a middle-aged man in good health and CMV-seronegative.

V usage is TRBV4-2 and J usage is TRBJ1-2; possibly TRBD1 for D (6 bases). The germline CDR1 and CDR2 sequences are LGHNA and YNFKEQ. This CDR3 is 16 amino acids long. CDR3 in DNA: TGTGCAGCGGGGGGCGGCAGGGGCACCAGCTTCTATGGCTACACCTTC. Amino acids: CAAGGGRGTSFYGYTF.

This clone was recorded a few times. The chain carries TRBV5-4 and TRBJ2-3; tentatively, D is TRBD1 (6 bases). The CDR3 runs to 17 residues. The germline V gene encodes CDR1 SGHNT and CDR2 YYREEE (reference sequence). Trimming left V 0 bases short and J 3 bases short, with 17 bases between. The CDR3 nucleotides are TGTGCCAGCAGCTTGGGGGGACACGGGGCGCGGACAGATACGCAGTATTTT. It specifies CASSLGGHGARTDTQYF. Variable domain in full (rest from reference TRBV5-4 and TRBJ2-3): ETGVTQSPTHLIKTRGQQVTLRCSSQSGHNTVSWYQQALGQGPQFIFQYYREEENGRGNFPPRFSGLQFPNYSSELNVNALELDDSALYLCASSLGGHGARTDTQYFGPGTRLTVL.

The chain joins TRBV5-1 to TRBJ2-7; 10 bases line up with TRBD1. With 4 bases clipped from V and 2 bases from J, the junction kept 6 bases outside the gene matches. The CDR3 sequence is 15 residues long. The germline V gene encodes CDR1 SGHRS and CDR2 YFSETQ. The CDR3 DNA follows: TGCGCCAGCAGCGCTCGGACAGGGGGGGCCTACGAGCAGTACTTC. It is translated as CASSARTGGAYEQYF.

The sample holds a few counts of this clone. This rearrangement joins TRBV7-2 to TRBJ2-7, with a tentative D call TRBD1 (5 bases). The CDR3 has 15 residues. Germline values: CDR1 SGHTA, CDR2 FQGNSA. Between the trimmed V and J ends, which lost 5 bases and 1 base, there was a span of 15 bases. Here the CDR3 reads CASSTTGKTSYEQYF. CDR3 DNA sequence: TGTGCCAGCAGCACTACAGGAAAAACATCCTACGAGCAGTACTTC.

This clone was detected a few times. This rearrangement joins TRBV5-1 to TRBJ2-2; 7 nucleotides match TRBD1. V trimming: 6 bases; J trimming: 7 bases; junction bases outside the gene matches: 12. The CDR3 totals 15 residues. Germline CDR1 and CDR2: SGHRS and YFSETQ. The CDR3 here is CASTLLPRQGGELFF. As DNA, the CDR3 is TGCGCCAGCACCCTCCTCCCTAGACAGGGCGGGGAGCTGTTTTTT.

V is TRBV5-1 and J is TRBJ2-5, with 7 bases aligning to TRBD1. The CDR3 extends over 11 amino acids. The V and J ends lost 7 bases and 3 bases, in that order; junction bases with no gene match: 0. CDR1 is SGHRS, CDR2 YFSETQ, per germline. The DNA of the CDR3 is TGCGCCAGCCAGGGGGAAGAGACCCAGTACTTC. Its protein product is CASQGEETQYF.